The subject of this entry is one TCR beta chain. Its antigen is still unknown. This CDR3 comprises 15 residues. CDR1 and CDR2 (germline): SGDLS, YYNGEE. V was pared by 0 bases and J by 5 bases, with 4 bases of the junction left unmatched. The data stem from a study of CD8 T cells in Susac syndrome. Study-level points and caveats: TCR sequencing and HLA analysis covered a relatively small number of individuals.

An amount of RNA that ranged from roughly 0.5 to 1 ug was reverse transcribed with random hexamers. TCRdb used MiXCR to reprocess the immunoSEQ multiplex PCR reads, holding one entry per CDR3 protein. Among 250,000 or so distinct CDR3 sequences listed, 93% were seen once. Control patients had untreated stable or active relapsing-remitting multiple sclerosis by revised McDonald criteria. The specimen sequenced was CD4+ T cells from PBMCs. The TCR originated in a human donor with multiple sclerosis. The rearrangement joins TRBV9 to TRBJ2-2; 7 bases align to TRBD1. The CDR3 loop reads CASSVGQGWTGELFF. CDR3 bases: TGTGCCAGCAGCGTAGGACAGGGATGGACCGGGGAGCTGTTTTTT.